The 5 T cell receptor beta chains given below trace back to one sample, sequenced in a study of blood T cell repertoires in COVID-19. TCRdb's copy holds only in-frame clones and misses some; the assay was immunoSEQ multiplex PCR. The profile covers 140,000 to 150,000 clones, with 88% appearing a single time and 2.5% taken by the ten largest. The material sequenced was peripheral blood. These receptors all come from a human donor with COVID-19, enrolled during active disease. The donor label of this sample is uncertain.

The chain has TRBV29-1 and TRBJ1-4; D is undetermined. Looked up from germline, CDR1 is SQVTM and CDR2 is ANQGSEA. The CDR3 is made up of 13 amino acids. V was pared by 8 bases and J by 4 bases, with 14 bases between. The DNA of the CDR3 is TGCAGCCTGCAGGAGGATGATAATGAAAAACTGTTTTTT. It encodes CSLQEDDNEKLFF.

V gene TRBV10-3 combines with J gene TRBJ1-2; D not resolved. Germline values: CDR1 ENHRY, CDR2 SYGVKD. The CDR3 length is 12 residues. V was trimmed by 2 bases and J by 4 bases, leaving 5 bases between them. CDR3 sequence: CAISEAIYGYTF. In DNA, the CDR3 is TGTGCCATCAGTGAGGCTATCTATGGCTACACCTTC.

Only a few counts were recorded for this clone. The V gene is TRBV9, the J gene TRBJ2-1, with D tentatively TRBD1 (5 bases). With 0 bases removed from V and 6 bases from J, the gap between germline ends came to 19 bases. CDR3 length equals 17 residues. The germline CDR1 and CDR2 sequences are SGDLS and YYNGEE. CDR3 residues: CASSVGQGLPQSNEQFF. DNA for the CDR3: TGTGCCAGCAGCGTAGGGCAGGGTTTGCCCCAGAGCAATGAGCAGTTCTTC.

DNA of the CDR3: TGTGCCAGCAGCCTAAGGGACAGCGGATATAATTCACCCCTCCACTTT. Residues: CASSLRDSGYNSPLHF. The chain employs TRBV7-9 and TRBJ1-6; 7 nucleotides match TRBD1. The CDR3 has 16 amino acids. The germline CDR1 and CDR2 sequences are SEHNR and FQNEAQ (reference sequence). V trimming: 5 bases; J trimming: 4 bases; junction bases outside the gene matches: 8.

The chain is built from TRBV6-5 and TRBJ1-1, with D unclear. This CDR3 is built from 13 residues. The V gene's germline CDR1 is MNHEY and CDR2 SVGAGI. With 8 bases removed from V and 0 bases from J, the gap between germline ends came to 10 bases. CDR3 in amino acids: CASRKLMNTEAFF. CDR3 in DNA: TGTGCCAGCCGTAAGCTCATGAACACTGAAGCTTTCTTT.